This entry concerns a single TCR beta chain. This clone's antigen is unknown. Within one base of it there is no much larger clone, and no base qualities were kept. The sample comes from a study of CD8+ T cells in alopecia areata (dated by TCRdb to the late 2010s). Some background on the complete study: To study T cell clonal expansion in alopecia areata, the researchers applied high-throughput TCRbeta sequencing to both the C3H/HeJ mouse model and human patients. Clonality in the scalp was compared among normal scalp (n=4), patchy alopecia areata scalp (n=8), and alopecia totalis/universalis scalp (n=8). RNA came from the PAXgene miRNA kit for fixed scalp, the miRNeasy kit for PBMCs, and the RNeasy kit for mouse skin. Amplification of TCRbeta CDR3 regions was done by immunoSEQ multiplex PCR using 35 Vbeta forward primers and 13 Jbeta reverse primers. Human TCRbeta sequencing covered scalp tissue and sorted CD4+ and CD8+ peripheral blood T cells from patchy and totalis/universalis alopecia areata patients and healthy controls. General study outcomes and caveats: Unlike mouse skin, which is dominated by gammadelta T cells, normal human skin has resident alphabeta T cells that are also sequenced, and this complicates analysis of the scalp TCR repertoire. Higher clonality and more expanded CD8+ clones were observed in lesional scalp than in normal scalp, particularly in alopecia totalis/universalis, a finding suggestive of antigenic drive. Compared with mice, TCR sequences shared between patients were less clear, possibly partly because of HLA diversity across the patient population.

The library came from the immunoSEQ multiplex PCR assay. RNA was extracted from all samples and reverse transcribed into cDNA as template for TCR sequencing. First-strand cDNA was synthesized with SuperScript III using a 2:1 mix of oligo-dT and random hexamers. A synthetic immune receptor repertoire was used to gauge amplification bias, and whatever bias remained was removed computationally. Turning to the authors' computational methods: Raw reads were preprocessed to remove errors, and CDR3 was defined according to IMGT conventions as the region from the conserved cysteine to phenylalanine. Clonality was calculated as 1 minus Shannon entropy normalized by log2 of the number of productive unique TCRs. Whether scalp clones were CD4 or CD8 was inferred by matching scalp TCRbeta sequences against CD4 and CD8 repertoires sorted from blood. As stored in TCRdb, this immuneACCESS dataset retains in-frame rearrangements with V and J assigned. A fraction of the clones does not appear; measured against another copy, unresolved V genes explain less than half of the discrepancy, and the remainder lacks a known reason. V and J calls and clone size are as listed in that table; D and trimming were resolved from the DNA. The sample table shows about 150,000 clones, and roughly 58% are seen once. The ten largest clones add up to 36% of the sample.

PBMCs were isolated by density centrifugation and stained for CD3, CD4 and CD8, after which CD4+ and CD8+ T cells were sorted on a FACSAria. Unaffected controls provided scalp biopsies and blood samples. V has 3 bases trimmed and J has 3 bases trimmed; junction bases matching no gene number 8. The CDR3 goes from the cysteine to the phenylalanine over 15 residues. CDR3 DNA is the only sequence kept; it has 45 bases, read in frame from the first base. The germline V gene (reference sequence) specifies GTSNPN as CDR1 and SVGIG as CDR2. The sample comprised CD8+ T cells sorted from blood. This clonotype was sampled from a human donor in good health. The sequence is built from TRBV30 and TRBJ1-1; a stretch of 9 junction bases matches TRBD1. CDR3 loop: CAWSRGTGMDTEAFF. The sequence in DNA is TGTGCCTGGAGCCGAGGGACAGGGATGGACACTGAAGCTTTCTTT.